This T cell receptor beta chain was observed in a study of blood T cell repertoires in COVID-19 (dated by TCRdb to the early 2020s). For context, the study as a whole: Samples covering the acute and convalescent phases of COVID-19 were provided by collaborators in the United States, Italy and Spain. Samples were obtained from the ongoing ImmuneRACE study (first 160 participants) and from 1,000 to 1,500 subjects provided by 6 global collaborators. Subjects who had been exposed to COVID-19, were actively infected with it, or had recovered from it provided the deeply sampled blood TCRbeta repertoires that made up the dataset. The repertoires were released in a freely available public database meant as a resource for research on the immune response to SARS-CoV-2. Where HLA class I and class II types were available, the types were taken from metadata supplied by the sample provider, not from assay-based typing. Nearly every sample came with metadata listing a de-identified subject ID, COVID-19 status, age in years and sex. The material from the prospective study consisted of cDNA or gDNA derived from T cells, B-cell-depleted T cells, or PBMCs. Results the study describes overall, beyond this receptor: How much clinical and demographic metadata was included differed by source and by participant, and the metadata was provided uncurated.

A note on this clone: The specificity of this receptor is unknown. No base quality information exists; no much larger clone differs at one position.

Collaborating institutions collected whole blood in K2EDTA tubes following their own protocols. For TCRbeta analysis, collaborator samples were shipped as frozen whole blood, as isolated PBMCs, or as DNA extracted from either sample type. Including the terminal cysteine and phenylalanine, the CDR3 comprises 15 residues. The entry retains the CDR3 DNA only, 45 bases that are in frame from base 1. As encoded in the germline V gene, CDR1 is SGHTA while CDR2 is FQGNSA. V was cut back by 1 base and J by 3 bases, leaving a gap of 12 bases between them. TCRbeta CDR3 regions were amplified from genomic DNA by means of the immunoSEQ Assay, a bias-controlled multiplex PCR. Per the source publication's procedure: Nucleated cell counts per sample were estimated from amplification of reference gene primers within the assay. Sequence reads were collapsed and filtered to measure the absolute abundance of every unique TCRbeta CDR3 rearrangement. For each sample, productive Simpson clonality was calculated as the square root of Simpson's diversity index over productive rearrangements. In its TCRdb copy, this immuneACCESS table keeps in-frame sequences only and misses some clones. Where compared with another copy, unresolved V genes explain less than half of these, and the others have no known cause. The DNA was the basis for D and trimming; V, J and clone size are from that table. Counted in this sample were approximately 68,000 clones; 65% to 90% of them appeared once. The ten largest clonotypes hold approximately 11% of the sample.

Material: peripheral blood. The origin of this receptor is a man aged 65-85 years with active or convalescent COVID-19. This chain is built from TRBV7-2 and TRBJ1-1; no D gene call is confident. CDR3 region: CASSLGPGYHTEAFF. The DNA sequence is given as TGTGCCAGCAGCTTAGGGCCAGGATATCACACTGAAGCTTTCTTT.